The 18 T cell receptor beta chains listed next were all sequenced from one sample in a study of blood T cell repertoires in COVID-19. Assay: immunoSEQ multiplex PCR; the TCRdb copy retains only in-frame clones and omits some. The table records under 250,000 clones, 75% to 85% of them present only once. The sequenced material came from peripheral blood. These receptor sequences come from a woman in her 70s with acute or convalescent COVID-19.

The table lists this clone with many counts. This chain joins TRBV7-2 and TRBJ1-3, with 8 bases fitting TRBD1. CDR3 length: 14 amino acids. Unmatched junction bases numbered 6, after V lost 4 bases and J lost 7 bases. Germline CDR1 is SGHTA and CDR2 is FQGNSA. The CDR3: CASSSRQGKNTIYF. In DNA, the CDR3 is TGTGCCAGCAGCTCCAGACAGGGGAAGAACACCATATATTTT.

V usage is TRBV7-6 and J usage is TRBJ1-3, with D maybe TRBD1 (6 bases). CDR3 length: 15 amino acids. CDR1 is SGHVS and CDR2 is FNYEAQ in the germline V gene. Trimming pared 3 bases from V and 2 bases from J, leaving 11 bases between. The CDR3 region is CASSFTGTTGNTIYF. Written as DNA, the CDR3 is TGTGCCAGCAGCTTCACAGGGACAACTGGAAACACCATATATTTT. Full variable domain (missing parts from reference TRBV7-6 and TRBJ1-3): GAGVSQSPRYKVTKRGQDVALRCDPISGHVSLYWYRQALGQGPEFLTYFNYEAQQDKSGLPNDRFSAERPEGSISTLTIQRTEQRDSAMYRCASSFTGTTGNTIYFGEGSWLTVV.

The chain links TRBV19 to TRBJ1-5, with 10 bases that match TRBD1. The J segment lost 0 bases and the V segment lost 5 bases, leaving 10 bases of the junction unmatched. The CDR3 is 18 amino acids. Germline lookup yields CDR1 LNHDA and CDR2 SQIVND (reference sequence). CDR3: CASSPGQGWGNSNQPQHF. CDR3 sequence (DNA): TGTGCCAGTAGTCCGGGACAGGGGTGGGGGAATAGCAATCAGCCCCAGCATTTT.

The CDR3 DNA reads TGTGCCAGCAGAGACGGACAGGTGGGCGAGCAGTACTTC. This encodes CASRDGQVGEQYF. V usage is TRBV6-5 and J usage is TRBJ2-7, with 7 nucleotides matching TRBD1. Germline CDR1 and CDR2: MNHEY and SVGAGI. V dropped 6 bases and J dropped 6; count of bases not matched to a gene: 8. The CDR3 sequence is 13 residues long.

J is TRBJ2-6 and V is TRBV5-4; possibly TRBD2 for D (5 bases). Germline CDR1 is SGHNT and CDR2 is YYREEE (reference sequence). V was pared by 4 bases and J by 0 bases, with 14 bases between. The CDR3 loop spans 17 amino acids. The CDR3 nucleotides are TGTGCCAGCAGCCACCCCCTCGGGGACTCTGGGGCCAACGTCCTGACTTTC. Translation: CASSHPLGDSGANVLTF. Full variable domain (rest looked up from reference TRBV5-4 and TRBJ2-6): ETGVTQSPTHLIKTRGQQVTLRCSSQSGHNTVSWYQQALGQGPQFIFQYYREEENGRGNFPPRFSGLQFPNYSSELNVNALELDDSALYLCASSHPLGDSGANVLTFGAGSRLTVL.

The sample holds many counts of this clone. The genes are TRBV6-5 and TRBJ1-2; TRBD1 agrees at 10 bases. Germline CDR1 is MNHEY and CDR2 is SVGAGI. The CDR3 is made up of 13 amino acids. With 6 bases clipped from V and 6 bases from J, the junction kept 4 bases outside the gene matches. This CDR3 reads CASSPTGGDGYTF. The CDR3 DNA is TGTGCCAGCAGCCCGACAGGGGGCGATGGCTACACCTTC.

The CDR3 loop reads CASSSLSGNTIYF. The CDR3 coding sequence is TGTGCCAGCTCTAGTCTCTCTGGAAACACCATATATTTT. The rearrangement joins TRBV3-1 (or the pseudogene TRBV3-2) to TRBJ1-3; no definite D call. The CDR3 covers 13 residues. V dropped 8 bases and J dropped 0 bases, with 8 bases sitting between them. Germline CDR1 reads LGHDT; CDR2 reads YNNKEL (reference sequence).

CDR3 bases: TGCGCCAGCAGCTTGGGTGGCGGCTTTGGGTATGGCTACACCTTC. The encoded protein is CASSLGGGFGYGYTF. This chain connects TRBV5-1 to TRBJ1-2, with D hard to call. In germline, CDR1 is SGHRS, CDR2 YFSETQ. This CDR3 spans 15 amino acids. V lost 0 bases, J lost 5 bases, and 14 bases lay in between.

This chain links TRBV11-2 with TRBJ2-3; 7 positions match TRBD2. The CDR3 contains 15 residues. V lost 5 bases and J lost 0; bases outside the gene matches: 5. Germline lookup yields CDR1 SGHAT and CDR2 FQNNGV. CDR3 in DNA: TGTGCCAGCAGCCCCACAGCGGGGAGCACAGATACGCAGTATTTT. This gives the protein CASSPTAGSTDTQYF. The variable domain in full, completed from reference TRBV11-2 and TRBJ2-3, reads EAGVAQSPRYKIIEKRQSVAFWCNPISGHATLYWYQQILGQGPKLLIQFQNNGVVDDSQLPKDRFSAERLKGVDSTLKIQPAKLEDSAVYLCASSPTAGSTDTQYFGPGTRLTVL.

J is TRBJ2-1 and V is TRBV5-6; 8 bases agree with TRBD1. The V segment lost 6 bases and the J segment 4 bases; nucleotides outside the gene matches: 9. There are 15 residues in the CDR3. CDR1 and CDR2 from the germline V gene are SGHDT and YYEEEE. CDR3 DNA: TGTGCCAGCACCCGACAGGGGTCCCCGTACAATGAGCAGTTCTTC. Its protein is CASTRQGSPYNEQFF.

This clone appeared a single time. J is TRBJ2-5 and V is TRBV5-1, with D possibly matching TRBD1 (6 bases). The germline gives CDR1 SGHRS, CDR2 YFSETQ. Trimming cost V 4 bases and J 5 bases, with 9 bases left between them. The CDR3 consists of 12 residues. The CDR3 protein is CASSPQGETQYF. CDR3 nucleotide sequence: TGCGCCAGCAGCCCCCAGGGGGAGACCCAGTACTTC.

This chain joins TRBV2 and TRBJ2-1; 9 bases map to TRBD2. Germline values: CDR1 SNHLY, CDR2 FYNNEI. The J segment lost 4 bases and the V segment lost 2 bases, leaving 9 bases of the junction unmatched. CDR3 size: 17 residues. The CDR3 reads CASSESESGGSYNEQFF. The CDR3 DNA is TGTGCCAGCAGTGAAAGCGAGAGCGGGGGGTCGTACAATGAGCAGTTCTTC.

This clone was detected once. This chain joins TRBV11-2 and TRBJ1-1, with D perhaps TRBD1 (5 bases). Germline lookup yields CDR1 SGHAT and CDR2 FQNNGV. This CDR3 is built from 13 residues. The V gene lost 5 bases and the J gene lost 1 base, with 8 bases spanning the gap. CDR3 region: CASSLQENTEAFF. The DNA for the CDR3 is TGTGCCAGCAGCCTACAGGAGAACACTGAAGCTTTCTTT.

The chain is built from TRBV4-2 and TRBJ1-5; 7 bases are a match to TRBD1. CDR1 and CDR2 from the germline V gene are LGHNA and YNFKEQ. The ends lost 0 bases at V and 0 bases at J; junction bases unmatched: 2. The CDR3 consists of 16 residues. CDR3 in amino acids: CASSQEQGISNQPQHF. The CDR3, as DNA: TGTGCCAGCAGCCAAGAACAGGGGATTAGCAATCAGCCCCAGCATTTT.

The sample holds one count of this clone. This CDR3 is also generated by other DNA sequences in the sample. The chain recombines TRBV7-2 with TRBJ2-5; D remains ambiguous. The germline V and J ends were trimmed by 1 base and 5 bases, with 5 bases remaining between them. Germline V lookup: CDR1 SGHTA, CDR2 FQGNSA. The CDR3 consists of 12 residues. Here the CDR3 reads CASSLGVETQYF. Written as DNA, the CDR3 is TGTGCCAGCAGCTTAGGAGTGGAGACCCAGTACTTC.

CDR3 region: CASSYYPGQGAPGYTF. CDR3 DNA: TGTGCCAGCAGTTACTATCCGGGACAGGGGGCGCCGGGCTACACCTTC. This chain links TRBV6-2 or TRBV6-3 with TRBJ1-2; TRBD1 matches at 12 bases. Germline V CDR1 and CDR2: MNHEY, SVGEGT. The CDR3 has 16 amino acids. Germline trimming cut 1 base from V and 8 bases from J; bases unmatched to any gene: 8.

This chain links TRBV10-3 with TRBJ1-4; no reliable D call. V lost 3 bases to trimming and J lost 8 bases, with 13 bases between them. The germline V gene encodes CDR1 ENHRY and CDR2 SYGVKD. The CDR3 runs 14 residues. The CDR3 region has the DNA TGTGCCATCAGTGAAGCACAGCCGCACGAAAAACTGTTTTTT. Encoded protein: CAISEAQPHEKLFF.

V usage is TRBV28 and J usage is TRBJ1-4; D gene uncertain. V was cut by 2 bases and J by 2 bases, with 9 bases left in between. The length of the CDR3 is 15 residues. Germline V gene lookup returns CDR1 MDHEN and CDR2 SYDVKM. CDR3 protein: CASSLGSGTNEKLFF. Written as DNA, the CDR3 is TGTGCCAGCAGTTTAGGCAGCGGGACTAATGAAAAACTGTTTTTT.